These 11 T cell receptor beta chains share one sample of origin, sequenced in a study of T cells after yellow fever vaccination. TCRdb independently ran MiXCR on the 5' RACE reads; one entry per CDR3 protein. Found here are approximately 300,000 distinct CDR3 sequences, about 10% of them singletons; the top ten hold 3% to 3.5%. The specimen was CD4+ T cells sorted from PBMCs, collected 45 days after the yellow fever booster vaccination. These receptors were obtained from a man aged 18 to 35 who received the YFV17D yellow fever vaccine.

This clonotype was counted a few times. The gene calls are TRBV20-1 and TRBJ2-7, with 12 bases fitting TRBD2. V shed 6 bases and J 4 bases; nucleotides not matched to a gene: 1. Germline values: CDR1 DFQATT, CDR2 SNEGSKA (reference sequence). The CDR3 runs 12 residues. The CDR3 DNA reads TGCAGTGCAACTAGCGGGGGGTACGAGCAGTACTTC. This encodes CSATSGGYEQYF.

This chain joins TRBV28 and TRBJ1-4, with D maybe TRBD1 (5 bases). Per germline, CDR1 MDHEN and CDR2 SYDVKM. This CDR3 comprises 13 residues. The germline V and J ends were trimmed by 8 bases and 7 bases, with 14 bases remaining between them. The CDR3: CASGGDFLEKLFF. The CDR3 DNA reads as TGTGCCAGCGGGGGAGACTTCCTTGAAAAACTGTTTTTT.

This clonotype was counted between two and nine times. The rearrangement joins TRBV7-7 to TRBJ2-3, with 7 bases fitting TRBD2. CDR1 is SSHAT, CDR2 FNYEAQ, per germline (reference sequence). Trimming took 5 bases from V and 2 from J; bases not matched to a gene: 10. The CDR3 runs 16 residues. As DNA, the CDR3 is TGTGCCAGCAGCGCTACATCGGGGGGACTCACAGATACGCAGTATTTT. Translation gives CASSATSGGLTDTQYF.

V is TRBV11-2 and J is TRBJ2-7; D uncertain. Germline CDR1 SGHAT, CDR2 FQNNGV. V was clipped by 2 bases and J by 4 bases, with 6 bases between them. The CDR3 is 12 residues long. The CDR3 nucleotides read TGTGCCAGCAGCTTAACAGATTACGAGCAGTACTTC. Its translation: CASSLTDYEQYF.

This clonotype showed up many times. V gene TRBV5-1 combines with J gene TRBJ2-5; D may be TRBD1 (6 bases). V was shortened by 2 bases and J by 4 bases, with 15 bases between the two germline ends. Germline loops: CDR1 SGHRS, CDR2 YFSETQ. The length of the CDR3 is 15 residues. The CDR3 is CASSLQGLSRETQYF. CDR3 nucleotides: TGCGCCAGCAGCTTACAGGGCCTTAGTAGAGAGACCCAGTACTTC.

The rearrangement joins TRBV18 to TRBJ2-7, with D maybe TRBD2 (6 bases). CDR1 KGHSH and CDR2 LQKENI come from the germline V gene. Trimming removed 3 bases from V and 7 bases from J, with 13 bases in between. The CDR3 loop spans 13 amino acids. Written as DNA, the CDR3 is TGTGCCAGCTCACCCGGGACTCTGAGGGAGCAGTACGTC. Its protein product is CASSPGTLREQYV.

The V call is TRBV10-1, the J call TRBJ2-5; D is unclear. The V end lost 3 bases, the J end lost 2 bases, and 10 bases lay between the germline ends. Germline V gene lookup returns CDR1 WNHNN and CDR2 SYGVQD (reference sequence). The CDR3 is made up of 14 amino acids. Written as DNA, the CDR3 is TGCGCCAGCAGTGATTCGGAGAAGCAAGAGACCCAGTACTTC. Protein sequence: CASSDSEKQETQYF.

This chain uses TRBV4-3 with TRBJ2-2, with D tentatively TRBD1 (5 bases). The V end lost 8 bases, the J end lost 4 bases, and 14 bases lay between the germline ends. The CDR3 is made up of 14 amino acids. Germline V lookup: CDR1 LGHNA, CDR2 YSLEER. CDR3 DNA sequence: TGCGCCAGCGGGGCGGTCGCTTTCACCGGGGAGCTGTTTTTT. Translating it yields CASGAVAFTGELFF.

This clonotype was seen a few times. The genes are TRBV4-3 and TRBJ1-2; D gene ambiguous. V lost 4 bases and J lost 3, with 6 bases in between. This CDR3 has 12 amino acids. Germline CDR1 LGHNA, CDR2 YSLEER. CDR3 amino acids: CASSPTHYGYTF. Written as DNA, the CDR3 is TGCGCCAGCAGCCCTACGCACTATGGCTACACCTTC.

The chain combines TRBV19 with TRBJ1-6; TRBD1 agrees at 10 bases. This CDR3 spans 15 amino acids. Germline loops: CDR1 LNHDA, CDR2 SQIVND (reference sequence). The V segment lost 6 bases and the J segment 5 bases; nucleotides outside the gene matches: 4. The CDR3 DNA reads as TGTGCCAGTAGACCGGGACAGGGGAATAATTCACCCCTCCACTTT. Translating it yields CASRPGQGNNSPLHF.

The J gene is TRBJ2-7, the V gene TRBV28; tentative D call: TRBD2 (7 bases). CDR1 and CDR2 (germline): MDHEN, SYDVKM. The V gene lost 5 bases and the J gene lost 2 bases, with 16 bases spanning the gap. This CDR3 comprises 15 residues. The CDR3 coding sequence is TGTGCCAGCAGTAAGGGGGGGCAAGGGGCCTACGAGCAGTACGTC. Translated, it gives CASSKGGQGAYEQYV.